Described below is a single TCR beta chain sequence and its context. This specimen comes from a study of shared clonotypes between healthy human individuals. The repertoire was sequenced with immunoSEQ multiplex PCR; TCRdb's copy has only in-frame clones and lacks some. Here the sample spans 500,000 to 650,000 clones, around 81% being singletons. The CDR3 consists of 16 residues. CDR1 is MNHEY and CDR2 is SMNVEV in the germline V gene (reference sequence). Trimming at V came to 0 bases and at J to 4 bases, leaving 3 bases not matched to a gene. The sequencing input was PBMCs. The V and J genes are TRBV27 and TRBJ2-1, with 10 bases that match TRBD2. This receptor was taken from a woman between 35 and 50 years old in good health. Some clones in this sample may be carry-over from other donors' samples. The CDR3 here is CASSLSAGGLYNEQFF. In DNA form, the CDR3 reads TGTGCCAGCAGTTTATCAGCGGGAGGGCTTTACAATGAGCAGTTCTTC.